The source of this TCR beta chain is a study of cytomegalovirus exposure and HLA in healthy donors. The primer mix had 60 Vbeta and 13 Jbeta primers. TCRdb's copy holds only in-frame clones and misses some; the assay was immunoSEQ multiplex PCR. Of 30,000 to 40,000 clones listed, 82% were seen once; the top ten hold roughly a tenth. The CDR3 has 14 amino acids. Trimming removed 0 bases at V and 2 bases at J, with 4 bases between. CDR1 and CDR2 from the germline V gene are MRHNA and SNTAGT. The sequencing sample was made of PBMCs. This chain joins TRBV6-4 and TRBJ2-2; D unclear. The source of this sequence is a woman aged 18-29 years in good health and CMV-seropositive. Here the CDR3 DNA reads TGTGCCAGCAGTGACTCGACTAACACCGGGGAGCTGTTTTTT. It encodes CASSDSTNTGELFF.